The clone carrying this T cell receptor (beta chain) was seen more than once but under ten times. Germline V gives CDR1 SGHRS, CDR2 YFSETQ. This CDR3 comprises 14 residues. The V segment lost 5 bases and the J segment 7 bases; nucleotides outside the gene matches: 11. This sample is drawn from a study of T-cell memory formation after mild COVID-19. The 5'RACE method, run with constant-segment primers, produced TCR alpha and TCR beta cDNA libraries (carrying sample barcodes and UMIs). TCRdb redid the calling of the 5' RACE reads with MiXCR, one entry per CDR3 protein. This sample has a few hundred thousand distinct CDR3 sequences, with 21% found just once.

What was sequenced was PBMCs or a T cell subset sorted from them (not recorded which). This TCR derives from an adult woman who had mild COVID-19 (a few samples of this study predate the infection). Cell type and time point are not known. The gene calls are TRBV5-1 and TRBJ2-7; the match to TRBD2 covers 8 bases. The chain's CDR3 is CASRSRLAGREQYF. The CDR3 DNA reads as TGCGCCAGCAGGTCCAGGCTAGCGGGTCGAGAGCAGTACTTC.